This T cell receptor (beta chain) was obtained from a study of persistence of HIV-infected CD4 T cells. Turning to the study itself: Median time on suppressive ART was approximately eight years.

Sequencing used immunoSEQ version 4 in survey mode. Profiled with immunoSEQ multiplex PCR; TCRdb holds only in-frame clones, not every one. This sample has about 60,000 clones, with about 81% found just once. As regards this clone: Its antigen is not identified.

The stimulus was an HIV-1 Gag 15-mer peptide pool, about 1 ug/peptide/mL. CD40L-negative CD69-negative CD45RO-high memory CD4+ T cells were sorted as populations depleted of antigen-responding cells. Suppressive ART was started during chronic HIV-1 infection in these adults. V lost 10 bases and J 4 bases, leaving 13 bases between the germline ends. The CDR3 is 12 residues long. Per germline, CDR1 MDHEN and CDR2 SYDVKM. This specimen consisted of CD4+ T cells sorted from PBMCs after 18-hour stimulation, obtained from a patient who received antiretroviral therapy. V is TRBV28 and J is TRBJ1-2; perhaps TRBD1 as D (5 bases). This receptor was taken from an adult man with HIV who was CMV-seropositive. The CDR3 loop reads CAIGAESYGYTF. The CDR3 nucleotides read TGTGCCATAGGGGCGGAGAGCTATGGCTACACCTTC.